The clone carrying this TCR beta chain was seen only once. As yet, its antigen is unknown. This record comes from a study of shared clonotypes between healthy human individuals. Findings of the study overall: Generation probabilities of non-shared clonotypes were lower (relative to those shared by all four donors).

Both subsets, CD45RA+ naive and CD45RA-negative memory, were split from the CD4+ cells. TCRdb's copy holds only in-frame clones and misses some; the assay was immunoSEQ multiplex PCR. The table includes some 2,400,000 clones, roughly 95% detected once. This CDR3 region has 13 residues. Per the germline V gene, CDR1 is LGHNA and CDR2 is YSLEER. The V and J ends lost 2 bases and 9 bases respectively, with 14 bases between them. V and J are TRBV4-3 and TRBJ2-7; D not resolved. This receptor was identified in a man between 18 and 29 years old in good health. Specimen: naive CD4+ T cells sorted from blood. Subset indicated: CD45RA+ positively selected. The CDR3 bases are TGCGCCAGCAGCCAAACGGCGGCGACGGCGCAGTACTTC. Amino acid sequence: CASSQTAATAQYF.